Below, 24 T cell receptor beta chains from the same sample are listed, as sequenced in a study of cytomegalovirus exposure and HLA in healthy donors. Both 60 Vbeta primers and 13 Jbeta primers went into the PCR. TCRdb keeps only in-frame clones here, not all; method: immunoSEQ multiplex PCR. Seen here are tens of thousands of clones, around 80% observed once, and the top ten hold roughly 4.7%. Sequencing input: PBMCs. These receptors all come from a woman aged 30 to 39 in good health and CMV-seronegative.

This chain joins TRBV5-7 and TRBJ1-2, with 8 bases that match TRBD1. TRBV5-7 is an ORF; its function is uncertain. CDR3 length equals 13 residues. After removal of 1 base from V and 7 bases from J, the junction contained 3 bases not matched to a gene. In nucleotides, the CDR3 is TGTGCCAGCAGCTTGCCAGGGGGCTCTGGCTACACCTTC. Its protein is CASSLPGGSGYTF.

The chain has TRBV28 and TRBJ2-5; possibly TRBD1 for D (5 bases). Germline CDR1 and CDR2: MDHEN and SYDVKM. V was clipped by 3 bases and J by 2 bases, with 10 bases between them. CDR3 length: 14 amino acids. The CDR3 is CASSFVAGQETQYF. CDR3 in DNA: TGTGCCAGCAGTTTCGTGGCAGGGCAAGAGACCCAGTACTTC.

The chain combines TRBV19 with TRBJ1-5; D is ambiguous. The CDR3 loop spans 14 amino acids. V lost 4 bases and J 0 bases, leaving 7 bases between the germline ends. Germline lookup yields CDR1 LNHDA and CDR2 SQIVND (reference sequence). CDR3 bases: TGTGCCAGTAGTACCGGGGTTAGCAATCAGCCCCAGCATTTT. Translation: CASSTGVSNQPQHF.

CDR3 sequence reads: CASSVGRGFLDEQFF. The CDR3 DNA reads TGTGCCAGCAGCGTAGGTCGGGGTTTTTTGGATGAGCAGTTCTTC. The chain joins TRBV9 to TRBJ2-1; weak D call: TRBD2 (5 bases). Germline CDR1 SGDLS, CDR2 YYNGEE. V was pared by 0 bases and J by 8 bases, with 15 bases between. The CDR3 runs to 15 residues.

The rearrangement links TRBV5-1 to TRBJ1-2, with D tentatively TRBD1 (6 bases). The CDR3 is made up of 14 amino acids. The V gene's germline CDR1 is SGHRS and CDR2 YFSETQ. The V gene lost 1 base and the J gene lost 14 bases, with 21 bases spanning the gap. The chain's CDR3 is CASSLPGGRQAGTF. As DNA, the CDR3 is TGCGCCAGCAGCTTGCCGGGGGGCAGACAGGCCGGGACCTTC.

This clone was detected only a few times. The CDR3 loop is CASSLDSSHAQPQHF. The DNA of the CDR3 is TGCGCCAGCAGCTTGGATAGCAGCCATGCCCAGCCCCAGCATTTT. This sequence joins TRBV5-1 and TRBJ1-5; D unresolved. Germline V gene sequence: CDR1 SGHRS, CDR2 YFSETQ. Trimming cost V 0 bases and J 7 bases, with 14 bases left between them. The CDR3 consists of 15 residues.

This clone was counted only a few times. This chain joins TRBV27 and TRBJ2-6; tentatively, D is TRBD1 (5 bases). This CDR3 has 13 residues. From germline, CDR1 is MNHEY and CDR2 SMNVEV (reference sequence). Trimming stripped 4 bases from V and 7 bases from J, with 8 bases between. In DNA, the CDR3 is TGTGCCAGCAGTTCTCAGGGTGCCAACGTCCTGACTTTC. Amino acids: CASSSQGANVLTF.

This rearrangement joins TRBV6-5 to TRBJ2-2, with 9 bases that match TRBD2. The CDR3 spans 15 residues. CDR1 is MNHEY, CDR2 SVGAGI, per germline. Losses at the gene ends were 6 bases for V and 8 bases for J; bases not matched to a gene: 10. CDR3 loop: CASSPFLAGAGELFF. The CDR3 coding sequence is TGTGCCAGCAGCCCGTTTTTAGCGGGGGCTGGGGAGCTGTTTTTT.

The genes are TRBV9 and TRBJ2-2; 7 nucleotides line up with TRBD2. The germline V gene has CDR1 SGDLS and CDR2 YYNGEE. V lost 0 bases and J lost 2; bases outside the gene matches: 4. The CDR3 loop spans 16 amino acids. CDR3 region: CASSVVGGGNTGELFF. The CDR3 region has the DNA TGTGCCAGCAGCGTAGTCGGCGGGGGTAACACCGGGGAGCTGTTTTTT.

The rearrangement joins TRBV27 to TRBJ2-3, with 7 bases identical to TRBD2. From germline, CDR1 is MNHEY and CDR2 SMNVEV (reference sequence). With 7 bases clipped from V and 5 bases from J, the junction kept 9 bases outside the gene matches. The CDR3 runs to 14 residues. CDR3 bases: TGTGCCAGCATGGGGCAGGGAGGGGAAGATACGCAGTATTTT. Encoded protein: CASMGQGGEDTQYF.

This clone occurred a few times. The chain combines TRBV29-1 with TRBJ2-5; TRBD1 aligns across 8 bases. The assigned J gene may be wrong: the sequence end matches TRBJ2-7 better. The germline V gene encodes CDR1 SQVTM and CDR2 ANQGSEA. The CDR3 spans 13 residues. The CDR3 here is CSIRTGIPYEQYF. In DNA, the CDR3 is TGCAGCATCCGGACAGGGATACCCTACGAGCAGTACTTC.

This clone occurred once. As DNA, the CDR3 is TGCAGCGTCATGGCGCTAGCGGGAGCGGTTTTCTGGCCCAATGAGCAGTTCTTC. This sequence encodes CSVMALAGAVFWPNEQFF. The V and J genes are TRBV29-1 and TRBJ2-1; 10 bases are shared with TRBD2. The trim removed 6 bases at V and 6 bases at J, leaving 20 bases unmatched. In germline, CDR1 is SQVTM, CDR2 ANQGSEA. CDR3 length: 18 residues.

This chain links TRBV29-1 with TRBJ1-1, with TRBD1 identical over 7 bases. The ends lost 7 bases at V and 6 bases at J; junction bases unmatched: 11. The CDR3 length is 13 residues. CDR1 is SQVTM and CDR2 is ANQGSEA in the germline V gene. The CDR3 coding sequence is TGCAGCGCCAGGTCACAGGGGCTCGCTGAAGCTTTCTTT. It is translated as CSARSQGLAEAFF. The variable domain in full, with the rest retrieved from reference TRBV29-1 and TRBJ1-1, is SAVISQKPSRDICQRGTSLTIQCQVDSQVTMMFWYRQQPGQSLTLIATANQGSEATYESGFVIDKFPISRPNLTFSTLTVSNMSPEDSSIYLCSARSQGLAEAFFGQGTRLTVV.

DNA of the CDR3: TGTGCCAGCAGCTTGGCCCTCGGGGAGCAGTACTTC. Its protein product is CASSLALGEQYF. The chain carries TRBV5-4 and TRBJ2-7; D not certain. CDR3 length: 12 amino acids. The V end was cut by 0 bases, the J end by 7 bases, with 8 bases between. Germline V lookup: CDR1 SGHNT, CDR2 YYREEE (reference sequence).

V is TRBV14 and J is TRBJ2-5, with TRBD1 matching 8 bases. From germline, CDR1 is SGHDN and CDR2 FVKESK. The CDR3 contains 13 residues. V was pared by 4 bases and J by 6 bases, with 4 bases of the junction left unmatched. The CDR3 DNA is TGTGCCAGCAGCCCAACAGGGGGAAAGACCCAGTACTTC. This encodes CASSPTGGKTQYF. Filled out from reference TRBV14 and TRBJ2-5, the complete variable domain reads EAGVTQFPSHSVIEKGQTVTLRCDPISGHDNLYWYRRVMGKEIKFLLHFVKESKQDESGMPNNRFLAERTGGTYSTLKVQPAELEDSGVYFCASSPTGGKTQYFGPGTRLLVL.

J is TRBJ2-1 and V is TRBV15, with D hard to call. CDR1 is LNHNV and CDR2 is YYDKDF in the germline V gene (reference sequence). V was cut by 5 bases and J by 5 bases, with 16 bases left in between. The CDR3 spans 15 residues. CDR3 loop: CATSPDRYADNEQFF. As DNA, the CDR3 is TGTGCCACCAGCCCCGATCGGTACGCGGACAATGAGCAGTTCTTC. The full variable domain, its missing parts supplied by reference TRBV15 and TRBJ2-1, is DAMVIQNPRYQVTQFGKPVTLSCSQTLNHNVMYWYQQKSSQAPKLLFHYYDKDFNNEADTPDNFQSRRPNTSFCFLDIRSPGLGDTAMYLCATSPDRYADNEQFFGPGTRLTVL.

V gene TRBV10-1 combines with J gene TRBJ2-3; 9 bases align to TRBD2. The germline V gene encodes CDR1 WNHNN and CDR2 SYGVQD (reference sequence). V shed 0 bases and J 7 bases; nucleotides not matched to a gene: 5. The CDR3 covers 15 residues. Here the CDR3 reads CASSESGGGAHTQYF. The CDR3 DNA follows: TGCGCCAGCAGTGAGTCGGGCGGGGGGGCCCATACGCAGTATTTT.

CDR3 coding DNA: TGTGCCTGGAGAGCCAGCGGGGGGGCAACAGATACGCAGTATTTT. Its protein is CAWRASGGATDTQYF. The V gene is TRBV30, the J gene TRBJ2-3; 10 nucleotides align to TRBD2. The junction had 6 bases not matched to a gene; V was cut back by 3 bases and J by 3 bases. The CDR3 contains 15 residues. CDR1 is GTSNPN and CDR2 is SVGIG in the germline V gene (reference sequence).

The rearrangement joins TRBV6-1 to TRBJ1-6; 9 bases are a match to TRBD1. This CDR3 is built from 15 residues. From germline, CDR1 is MNHNS and CDR2 SASEGT. The ends lost 4 bases at V and 6 bases at J; junction bases unmatched: 4. The CDR3 sequence: CASSGGTGTNSPLHF. The CDR3 coding sequence is TGTGCCAGCAGTGGAGGGACAGGGACTAATTCACCCCTCCACTTT.

This clone was observed once. CDR3 bases: TGTGCCAGCAGTGATGGAGGCCTGCCTGGAAACACCATATATTTT. Encoded protein: CASSDGGLPGNTIYF. The rearrangement uses TRBV2 and TRBJ1-3; D is unclear. CDR3 length: 15 amino acids. V was shortened by 3 bases and J by 2 bases, with 11 bases between the two germline ends. Germline V gene data show CDR1 as SNHLY and CDR2 as FYNNEI.

This clone was picked up one time. The V and J genes are TRBV29-1 and TRBJ1-2; D is perhaps TRBD1 (6 bases). This CDR3 spans 13 amino acids. With 2 bases removed from V and 3 bases from J, the gap between germline ends came to 10 bases. Per germline, CDR1 SQVTM and CDR2 ANQGSEA. CDR3 in amino acids: CSVENRDDYGYTF. Written as DNA, the CDR3 is TGCAGCGTTGAAAACAGGGACGACTATGGCTACACCTTC.

This chain links TRBV5-1 with TRBJ2-2; 12 nucleotides line up with TRBD2. CDR3 length: 20 amino acids. The junction had 17 bases not matched to a gene; V was cut back by 7 bases and J by 1 base. The germline gives CDR1 SGHRS, CDR2 YFSETQ. Here the CDR3 reads CASSLRPGLAGQLNTGELFF. DNA for the CDR3: TGCGCCAGCTCCTTGCGGCCGGGACTAGCGGGCCAATTGAACACCGGGGAGCTGTTTTTT.

This clone has more than one count but fewer than ten. The chain combines TRBV9 with TRBJ1-1; 11 bases are a match to TRBD1. Germline CDR1 is SGDLS and CDR2 is YYNGEE. The CDR3 loop spans 18 amino acids. J lost 3 bases, V lost 4 bases, and 14 bases had no gene match. CDR3 DNA: TGTGCCAGCAGCTCTCAGACCGGGACAGGGGGAGAGGACACTGAAGCTTTCTTT. It codes for CASSSQTGTGGEDTEAFF.

This chain joins TRBV15 and TRBJ2-3; 10 bases are shared with TRBD2. CDR1 is LNHNV, CDR2 YYDKDF, per germline (reference sequence). CDR3 size: 15 residues. With V trimmed by 4 bases and J by 4 bases, 5 bases remained unmatched. CDR3 sequence reads: CATSKKREGPDTQYF. The CDR3 DNA sequence: TGTGCCACCAGCAAGAAGCGGGAGGGCCCAGATACGCAGTATTTT.